This TCR beta chain is from a study of CD8 T cells in Susac syndrome. With regard to this clonotype: Its antigen is unknown.

CD8+ and CD4+ blood T cells underwent TCR beta sequencing. Reverse transcription of 0.5 to 1 ug RNA was performed with random hexamers. TCRdb reprocessed the immunoSEQ multiplex PCR reads with MiXCR, giving one entry per CDR3 protein. The repertoire holds around 150,000 distinct CDR3 sequences, roughly 94% seen once, with about 0.18% in the top ten. The CDR3 length is 15 residues. Germline V gives CDR1 SGHNT, CDR2 YENEEA. The junction had 6 bases not matched to a gene; V was cut back by 5 bases and J by 3 bases. General observations from the study: The study's TCR sequencing and HLA analysis covered a relatively small number of individuals, and the study acknowledged this. Total CD8+ repertoires held about 15 Susac-specific public clones, while CD8+ TEMRA repertoires held five.

This sequence joins TRBV11-3 and TRBJ1-3; 8 bases line up with TRBD1. Material: CD8+ T cells from PBMCs. The source is a human donor with Susac syndrome. This chain's CDR3 is CASSRDRGSGNTIYF. CDR3 bases: TGTGCCAGCAGCCGCGACAGGGGCAGTGGAAACACCATATATTTT.